Listed here are 20 T cell receptor beta chains from one sample, sequenced in a study of glioma-infiltrating T cells after dendritic cell vaccination. Repertoires were generated with immunoSEQ multiplex PCR, while TCRdb's copy carries only in-frame clones and drops some. The sample has roughly 38,000 clones; approximately 84% are singletons. This specimen consisted of blood, obtained before dendritic cell vaccination. These receptors were collected from a human donor with glioblastoma.

This clone occurred once. This chain joins TRBV5-4 and TRBJ2-5; a weak D match, TRBD2 (5 bases). The last part of the DNA fits TRBJ2-7 better; the J call may be wrong. CDR1 SGHNT and CDR2 YYREEE come from the germline V gene (reference sequence). The CDR3 is made up of 13 amino acids. Here the CDR3 DNA reads TGTGCCAGCAGCTTGGAAGGGAGCTACGAGCAGTACTTC. Translation gives CASSLEGSYEQYF.

The chain carries TRBV11-1 and TRBJ1-2; perhaps TRBD1 as D (5 bases). The CDR3 consists of 14 residues. The germline CDR1 and CDR2 sequences are SGHAT and FQDESV (reference sequence). V dropped 1 base and J dropped 4 bases, with 10 bases sitting between them. CDR3 in DNA: TGTGCCAGCAGCTTAGAGACAGCATCCTATGGCTACACCTTC. This sequence encodes CASSLETASYGYTF. Looking up the rest from reference TRBV11-1 and TRBJ1-2 gives the full variable domain: EAEVAQSPRYKITEKSQAVAFWCDPISGHATLYWYRQILGQGPELLVQFQDESVVDDSQLPKDRFSAERLKGVDSTLKIQPAELGDSAMYLCASSLETASYGYTFGSGTRLTVV.

V gene TRBV28 combines with J gene TRBJ1-6, with D perhaps TRBD1 (6 bases). V gave up 4 bases and J gave up 8 bases, with 12 bases separating them. CDR3 size: 14 residues. Germline CDR1 MDHEN, CDR2 SYDVKM. The DNA for the CDR3 is TGTGCCAGCAGTTGGTCAGGGGATGATTCACCCCTCCACTTT. It is translated as CASSWSGDDSPLHF. Full variable domain (rest looked up from reference TRBV28 and TRBJ1-6): DVKVTQSSRYLVKRTGEKVFLECVQDMDHENMFWYRQDPGLGLRLIYFSYDVKMKEKGDIPEGYSVSREKKERFSLILESASTNQTSMYLCASSWSGDDSPLHFGNGTRLTVT.

The chain carries TRBV5-4 and TRBJ2-7, with 8 bases aligning to TRBD2. Trimming cost V 4 bases and J 0 bases; bases outside gene matches: 9. CDR3 length: 16 residues. The germline V gene has CDR1 SGHNT and CDR2 YYREEE (reference sequence). CDR3 DNA sequence: TGTGCCAGCAGCCCGAGAGGCGGGGGGACCTCCTACGAGCAGTACTTC. Its translation: CASSPRGGGTSYEQYF.

The chain links TRBV4-3 to TRBJ2-1, with 8 nucleotides matching TRBD1. CDR1 is LGHNA and CDR2 is YSLEER in the germline V gene. There are 14 residues in the CDR3. The trim removed 4 bases at V and 8 bases at J, leaving 7 bases unmatched. DNA for the CDR3: TGCGCCAGCAGCCCAGGACAGGGTTTCGATGAGCAGTTCTTC. It codes for CASSPGQGFDEQFF.

This chain links TRBV7-2 with TRBJ1-1; a possible D gene is TRBD1 (6 bases). Germline V lookup: CDR1 SGHTA, CDR2 FQGNSA. The CDR3 loop spans 14 amino acids. V was pared by 5 bases and J by 4 bases, with 14 bases between. The CDR3 coding sequence is TGTGCCAGCAGCCTTAGAAGGGGGAGCACTGAAGCTTTCTTT. Residues: CASSLRRGSTEAFF.

The rearrangement uses TRBV27 and TRBJ1-4; D possibly corresponds to TRBD1 (5 bases). Trimming stripped 3 bases from V and 8 bases from J, with 13 bases between. The length of the CDR3 is 14 residues. Germline CDR1 is MNHEY and CDR2 is SMNVEV (reference sequence). In DNA form, the CDR3 reads TGTGCCAGCAGTTTTGGACACCAGGTAGAAAAACTGTTTTTT. Translated, it gives CASSFGHQVEKLFF. The full variable domain, completed using reference TRBV27 and TRBJ1-4, is EAQVTQNPRYLITVTGKKLTVTCSQNMNHEYMSWYRQDPGLGLRQIYYSMNVEVTDKGDVPEGYKVSRKEKRNFPLILESPSPNQTSLYFCASSFGHQVEKLFFGSGTQLSVL.

This clone came up once. The chain has TRBV9 and TRBJ2-2, with TRBD1 matching 7 bases. J gave up 6 bases and V 2 bases, and 1 base lay outside the gene matches. CDR3 length: 13 amino acids. The germline gives CDR1 SGDLS, CDR2 YYNGEE. The CDR3 nucleotides read TGTGCCAGCAGCGTTACAGGGGCCGGGGAGCTGTTTTTT. Its translation: CASSVTGAGELFF.

This clone was counted between two and nine times. The J gene is TRBJ1-6, the V gene TRBV6-5; 7 bases agree with TRBD1. The length of the CDR3 is 15 residues. CDR1 and CDR2 (germline): MNHEY, SVGAGI. After removal of 3 bases from V and 9 bases from J, the junction contained 8 bases not matched to a gene. The CDR3 loop is CASSYRQGKGSPLHF. The DNA for the CDR3 is TGTGCCAGCAGTTATAGACAGGGAAAGGGTTCACCCCTCCACTTT.

The chain employs TRBV6-1 and TRBJ2-1; D is unresolved. Germline-derived CDR1 and CDR2 are MNHNS and SASEGT. Trimming took off 2 bases at V and 8 bases at J, with 7 bases between the two ends. The CDR3 consists of 12 residues. The CDR3 protein is CASSETSYEQFF. DNA of the CDR3: TGTGCCAGCAGTGAAACGAGCTATGAGCAGTTCTTC.

Only a few counts were recorded for this clone. V and J are TRBV7-2 and TRBJ1-5; D is possibly TRBD1 (6 bases). Trimming stripped 5 bases from V and 7 bases from J, with 18 bases between. The CDR3 consists of 15 residues. Germline-derived CDR1 and CDR2 are SGHTA and FQGNSA. The CDR3 loop is CASSQNEIQGQPQHF. In nucleotides, the CDR3 is TGTGCCAGCAGCCAGAATGAGATACAGGGCCAGCCCCAGCATTTT.

This clone was observed a handful of times. V is TRBV30 and J is TRBJ2-1; 8 positions match TRBD2. With 4 bases clipped from V and 2 bases from J, the junction kept 7 bases outside the gene matches. This CDR3 is 15 amino acids long. Germline values: CDR1 GTSNPN, CDR2 SVGIG (reference sequence). The DNA for the CDR3 is TGTGCCTGGAACCGGGGGGGCCTTGCCTACAATGAGCAGTTCTTC. Translated, it gives CAWNRGGLAYNEQFF. Full variable domain (remainder filled in from reference TRBV30 and TRBJ2-1): SQTIHQWPATLVQPVGSPLSLECTVEGTSNPNLYWYRQAAGRGLQLLFYSVGIGQISSEVPQNLSASRPQDRQFILSSKKLLLSDSGFYLCAWNRGGLAYNEQFFGPGTRLTVL.

The chain recombines TRBV6-1 with TRBJ2-3, with D unresolved. V lost 0 bases and J lost 0, with 7 bases in between. The CDR3 is made up of 15 amino acids. The germline gives CDR1 MNHNS, CDR2 SASEGT. CDR3 amino acids: CASSEARGSTDTQYF. CDR3 coding DNA: TGTGCCAGCAGTGAAGCGAGAGGCAGCACAGATACGCAGTATTTT.

This chain joins TRBV2 and TRBJ1-5; D unclear. The V gene's germline CDR1 is SNHLY and CDR2 FYNNEI. The CDR3 length is 15 residues. V lost 1 base and J lost 0, with 7 bases in between. The CDR3 nucleotides are TGTGCCAGCAGTGAAGGGAGGAATAGCAATCAGCCCCAGCATTTT. This translates into CASSEGRNSNQPQHF.

The chain links TRBV11-1 to TRBJ2-7; perhaps TRBD2 as D (5 bases). V lost 3 bases and J lost 7, with 13 bases in between. The CDR3 loop spans 13 amino acids. Germline V gene lookup returns CDR1 SGHAT and CDR2 FQDESV (reference sequence). CDR3 loop: CASSFGLRGEQYF. The DNA for the CDR3 is TGTGCCAGCAGCTTCGGGCTACGGGGAGAGCAGTACTTC.

The rearrangement joins TRBV6-1 to TRBJ1-2, with TRBD1 as a possible D gene (6 bases). CDR1 is MNHNS and CDR2 is SASEGT in the germline V gene. V lost 8 bases to trimming and J lost 4 bases, with 14 bases between them. The CDR3 totals 13 residues. The DNA of the CDR3 is TGTGCCAGCTCAGGGGAGGGTTTCTATGGCTACACCTTC. Translating it yields CASSGEGFYGYTF.

V usage is TRBV27 and J usage is TRBJ2-1; TRBD2 agrees at 8 bases. The CDR3 covers 15 residues. V lost 4 bases to trimming and J lost 5 bases; unmatched junction nucleotides: 7. Germline CDR1 and CDR2: MNHEY and SMNVEV (reference sequence). CDR3 sequence reads: CASSSGLGGNNEQFF. As DNA, the CDR3 is TGTGCCAGCAGTTCGGGACTAGGGGGAAACAATGAGCAGTTCTTC.

The V call is TRBV25-1, the J call TRBJ1-1; D is unclear. Germline CDR1 and CDR2: MGHDK and SYGVNS. V lost 10 bases to trimming and J lost 3 bases, with 12 bases between them. The CDR3 has 12 amino acids. Here the CDR3 reads CATIIGDTEAFF. In nucleotides, the CDR3 is TGTGCCACCATTATCGGGGACACTGAAGCTTTCTTT.

The CDR3 protein is CASSMGQGAEEQYF. CDR3 DNA: TGTGCCAGTAGTATGGGGCAGGGGGCTGAGGAGCAGTACTTC. The V call is TRBV19, the J call TRBJ2-7; TRBD1 agrees at 8 bases. The CDR3 is 14 amino acids. Germline-derived CDR1 and CDR2 are LNHDA and SQIVND (reference sequence). V gave up 3 bases and J gave up 7 bases; unmatched junction bases: 8.

This chain uses TRBV19 with TRBJ2-7; the D gene is possibly TRBD1 (6 bases). Germline CDR1 reads LNHDA; CDR2 reads SQIVND (reference sequence). Between the trimmed V and J ends, which lost 3 bases and 4 bases, there was a span of 10 bases. The length of the CDR3 is 13 residues. The CDR3 spells CASSIRQGYEQYF. The CDR3 nucleotides read TGTGCCAGTAGTATCCGCCAGGGGTACGAGCAGTACTTC.